These 15 T cell receptor beta chains share one sample of origin, sequenced in a study of Graves' ophthalmopathy and Graves' hyperthyroidism. Amplifying from RNA transcripts, the study obtained TCR beta CDR3 regions. Second-round multiplex PCR came after a first-round RT-PCR that employed HTBI primers. TCRdb re-derived calls from the multiplex PCR reads in MiXCR, one entry per CDR3 protein. The sample contains tens of thousands of distinct CDR3 sequences, under 65% of which appear only once. Material: peripheral blood. Receptors were obtained from an adult man with Graves' ophthalmopathy.

This clonotype has at least ten counts. The chain uses TRBV12-1 and TRBJ2-7; the tabulated D call, TRBD2, remains unverified against the DNA. TRBV12-1 is annotated as a pseudogene. The CDR3 consists of 18 residues. In DNA, the CDR3 is TGTGCCAGCAGCTTTGCGCTCCGGTCTAGCAATACATCCTACGAGCAGTACTTC. Protein: CASSFALRSSNTSYEQYF.

This clonotype was detected ten times or more. This sequence joins TRBV15 and TRBJ2-5; D not resolved. Between the trimmed V and J ends, which lost 3 bases and 0 bases, there was a span of 5 bases. This CDR3 has 13 amino acids. Per the germline V gene, CDR1 is LNHNV and CDR2 is YYDKDF (reference sequence). In nucleotides, the CDR3 is TGTGCCACCAGCAGGGGGTACCAAGAGACCCAGTACTTC. Protein sequence: CATSRGYQETQYF.

V gene TRBV25-1 combines with J gene TRBJ2-7; D might be TRBD1 (5 bases). Germline values: CDR1 MGHDK, CDR2 SYGVNS. The length of the CDR3 is 14 residues. The V end lost 0 bases, the J end lost 0 bases, and 6 bases lay between the germline ends. In nucleotides, the CDR3 is TGTGCCAGCAGTGAATATGACAGCTCCTACGAGCAGTACTTC. Residues: CASSEYDSSYEQYF.

At least ten counts were recorded for this clonotype. J is TRBJ2-1 and V is TRBV4-3, with a weak D call TRBD2 (5 bases). The CDR3 has 13 residues. Trimming took off 3 bases at V and 4 bases at J, with 7 bases between the two ends. Germline V CDR1 and CDR2: LGHNA, YSLEER. The CDR3 loop reads CASSHGLYNEQFF. The CDR3, as DNA: TGCGCCAGCAGCCACGGACTTTACAATGAGCAGTTCTTC.

This clonotype appeared many times. A much larger clone sits a single nucleotide away, making a read error possible. The V gene is TRBV6-1, the J gene TRBJ2-1, with D possibly TRBD1 on 5 matching bases. Germline V lookup: CDR1 MNHNS, CDR2 SASEGT. This CDR3 region has 12 residues. Trimming stripped 7 bases from V and 5 bases from J, with 9 bases between. CDR3 DNA: TGTGCCAGCAAACAGGTCCACAATGAGCAGTTCTTC. Translation: CASKQVHNEQFF.

The chain couples TRBV20-1 to TRBJ1-6; 7 nucleotides line up with TRBD1. This CDR3 comprises 14 residues. Trimming at V came to 1 base and at J to 6 bases, leaving 3 bases not matched to a gene. Germline CDR1 and CDR2: DFQATT and SNEGSKA (reference sequence). CDR3 region: CSARGDSSNSPLHF. The CDR3 DNA follows: TGCAGTGCTAGAGGGGACAGCTCTAATTCACCCCTCCACTTT.

This sequence joins TRBV12-3 or TRBV12-4 and TRBJ1-2, with TRBD1 matching over 9 bases. Unmatched junction bases numbered 7, after V lost 5 bases and J lost 6 bases. The CDR3 loop spans 14 amino acids. CDR3 residues: CASSAGQGTHGYTF. Written as DNA, the CDR3 is TGTGCCAGCAGTGCGGGACAGGGCACCCATGGCTACACCTTC.

This clonotype was detected many times. The J gene is TRBJ1-1, the V gene TRBV29-1; D gene uncertain. The V end lost 3 bases, the J end lost 8 bases, and 10 bases lay between the germline ends. CDR1 and CDR2 (germline): SQVTM, ANQGSEA. This CDR3 contains 11 residues. The CDR3, as DNA: TGCAGCGTTGACTCGGCTTCAGAAGCTTTCTTT. This sequence encodes CSVDSASEAFF. The complete variable domain, with remaining parts taken from reference TRBV29-1 and TRBJ1-1, reads SAVISQKPSRDICQRGTSLTIQCQVDSQVTMMFWYRQQPGQSLTLIATANQGSEATYESGFVIDKFPISRPNLTFSTLTVSNMSPEDSSIYLCSVDSASEAFFGQGTRLTVV.

The V call is TRBV20-1, the J call TRBJ2-1; no definite D call. The germline V gene has CDR1 DFQATT and CDR2 SNEGSKA (reference sequence). Trimming pared 4 bases from V and 4 bases from J, leaving 5 bases between. This CDR3 comprises 11 residues. CDR3 in DNA: TGCAGTGCTACGGGTTACAATGAGCAGTTCTTC. This translates into CSATGYNEQFF.

By share, this clonotype counts as medium-sized (0.01 to 0.1%). This chain connects TRBV24-1 to TRBJ1-5; D gene uncertain. V was clipped by 5 bases and J by 2 bases, with 3 bases between them. CDR1 and CDR2 (germline): KGHDR, SFDVKD. The CDR3 spans 12 residues. The CDR3, as DNA: TGTGCCACCAGTGGGGGCAATCAGCCCCAGCATTTT. It codes for CATSGGNQPQHF.

In this sample, this clonotype turned up many times. The chain combines TRBV6-4 with TRBJ2-3; TRBD1 aligns across 9 bases. This CDR3 has 15 residues. Germline V gene sequence: CDR1 MRHNA, CDR2 SNTAGT. Trimming cost V 0 bases and J 4 bases; bases outside gene matches: 2. The CDR3 is CASSDSRQGADTQYF. The CDR3 DNA is TGTGCCAGCAGTGACTCGAGACAGGGGGCAGATACGCAGTATTTT.

The genes are TRBV9 and TRBJ1-5, with TRBD1 identical over 10 bases. Germline V gene sequence: CDR1 SGDLS, CDR2 YYNGEE. V shed 3 bases, J shed 5 bases, and the junction held 2 bases outside the gene matches. This CDR3 is 14 amino acids long. The CDR3 here is CASSAGTGDQPQHF. The CDR3 bases are TGTGCCAGCAGCGCAGGGACAGGGGATCAGCCCCAGCATTTT.

By frequency in the sample, this clonotype is medium-sized. The chain combines TRBV10-2 with TRBJ2-7; TRBD1 agrees at 7 bases. The trim removed 4 bases at V and 7 bases at J, leaving 7 bases unmatched. Germline-derived CDR1 and CDR2 are WSHSY and SAAADI. CDR3 length: 13 residues. CDR3 in DNA: TGCGCCAGCAGTGCAGGGGGAATTAGGGAGCAGTACTTC. Its translation: CASSAGGIREQYF.

This sequence joins TRBV6-5 and TRBJ2-7; TRBD2 matches at 10 bases. Germline CDR1 and CDR2: MNHEY and SVGAGI. The CDR3 runs 16 residues. The trim removed 0 bases at V and 7 bases at J, leaving 9 bases unmatched. CDR3 protein: CASSYSRASGSNEQYV. The CDR3 coding sequence is TGTGCCAGCAGTTACTCCAGGGCTAGCGGGAGCAATGAGCAGTACGTC.

The J gene is TRBJ2-1, the V gene TRBV13, with 7 positions matching TRBD1. V was clipped by 5 bases and J by 9 bases; unmatched bases: 13. This CDR3 comprises 15 residues. Germline CDR1 PRHDT, CDR2 FYEKMQ (reference sequence). The CDR3 reads CASSLWDSLQGEQFF. CDR3 sequence (DNA): TGTGCCAGCAGCCTGTGGGACAGCCTCCAGGGTGAGCAGTTCTTC.